Below are 8 T cell receptor beta chains sequenced from a single sample in a study of blood T cell repertoires in COVID-19. Sequenced by immunoSEQ multiplex PCR; TCRdb stores in-frame clones only, minus some. This sample has 150,000 to 200,000 clones, with about four fifths found just once. The sample consisted of peripheral blood. These receptors were taken from a woman over 75 with acute or convalescent COVID-19.

The V gene is TRBV4-2, the J gene TRBJ2-6; D possibly uses TRBD1 or TRBD2 (7 bases each). This CDR3 has 16 amino acids. V lost 5 bases to trimming and J lost 2 bases, with 13 bases between them. CDR1 and CDR2 (germline): LGHNA, YNFKEQ. The CDR3 DNA reads TGTGCCAGCAGCGAAGCGGGACAGACTGGGGCCAACGTCCTGACTTTC. Protein sequence: CASSEAGQTGANVLTF.

This chain uses TRBV5-3 with TRBJ1-3, with 7 bases fitting TRBD1. TRBV5-3 is identified as an open reading frame with a role that is uncertain. The CDR3 runs 18 residues. The V gene end was trimmed by 2 bases and the J gene end by 0 bases; junction bases not matched to a gene: 11. This CDR3 is CARSLADRPTFSGNTIYF. CDR3 sequence (DNA): TGTGCCAGAAGCTTAGCGGACAGGCCGACCTTCTCTGGAAACACCATATATTTT.

The V and J genes are TRBV5-1 and TRBJ2-7; 10 nucleotides agree with TRBD1. CDR1 and CDR2 (germline): SGHRS, YFSETQ. This CDR3 has 15 amino acids. After removal of 0 bases from V and 2 bases from J, the junction contained 2 bases not matched to a gene. CDR3 in amino acids: CASSLGTGGAYEQYF. Written as DNA, the CDR3 is TGCGCCAGCAGCTTGGGGACAGGGGGAGCCTACGAGCAGTACTTC.

In its sample, this clone was seen once. This chain uses TRBV5-4 with TRBJ2-3, with 8 positions matching TRBD1. The germline CDR1 and CDR2 sequences are SGHNT and YYREEE (reference sequence). With 0 bases clipped from V and 5 bases from J, the junction kept 2 bases outside the gene matches. The CDR3 spans 14 residues. The CDR3, as DNA: TGTGCCAGCAGCTTGGGACAGGGGCGAGATACGCAGTATTTT. Translation gives CASSLGQGRDTQYF.

J is TRBJ1-4 and V is TRBV5-1; D might be TRBD1 (6 bases). This CDR3 comprises 14 residues. V was trimmed by 3 bases and J by 3 bases, leaving 9 bases between them. The germline V gene has CDR1 SGHRS and CDR2 YFSETQ. This CDR3 reads CASSSGQANEKLFF. The DNA of the CDR3 is TGCGCCAGCAGCTCGGGACAAGCTAATGAAAAACTGTTTTTT. The full variable domain, completed using reference TRBV5-1 and TRBJ1-4, is KAGVTQTPRYLIKTRGQQVTLSCSPISGHRSVSWYQQTPGQGLQFLFEYFSETQRNKGNFPGRFSGRQFSNSRSEMNVSTLELGDSALYLCASSSGQANEKLFFGSGTQLSVL.

The V and J genes are TRBV2 and TRBJ1-4, with a tentative D call TRBD1 (5 bases). Germline-derived CDR1 and CDR2 are SNHLY and FYNNEI. V was trimmed by 5 bases and J by 7 bases, leaving 11 bases between them. The CDR3 has 13 residues. CDR3 sequence: CASSRRTPEKLFF. Here the CDR3 DNA reads TGTGCCAGCAGTCGACGGACACCTGAAAAACTGTTTTTT.

The chain recombines TRBV7-2 with TRBJ2-7; unclear D gene. This CDR3 is 15 amino acids long. V dropped 1 base and J dropped 2 bases, with 12 bases sitting between them. Germline V CDR1 and CDR2: SGHTA, FQGNSA. CDR3 nucleotides: TGTGCCAGCAGCTTAGAAATCGGAGTGGCCTACGAGCAGTACTTC. Translating gives CASSLEIGVAYEQYF.

The chain has TRBV27 and TRBJ1-4, with 7 bases that match TRBD1. This CDR3 has 14 amino acids. V was clipped by 6 bases and J by 6 bases; unmatched bases: 7. Germline V CDR1 and CDR2: MNHEY, SMNVEV (reference sequence). CDR3 region: CASSTTGAHEKLFF. The CDR3 DNA is TGTGCCAGCAGCACCACAGGGGCGCATGAAAAACTGTTTTTT.